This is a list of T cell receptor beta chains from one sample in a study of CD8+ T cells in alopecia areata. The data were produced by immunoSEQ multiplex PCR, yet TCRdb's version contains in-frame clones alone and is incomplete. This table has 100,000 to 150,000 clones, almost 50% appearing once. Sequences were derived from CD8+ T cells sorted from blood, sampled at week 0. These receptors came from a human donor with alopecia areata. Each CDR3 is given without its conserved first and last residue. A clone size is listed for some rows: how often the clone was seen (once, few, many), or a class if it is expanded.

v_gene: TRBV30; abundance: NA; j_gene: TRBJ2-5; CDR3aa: AWNHMRETQY
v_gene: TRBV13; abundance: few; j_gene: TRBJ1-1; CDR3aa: ASSLGANTEAF
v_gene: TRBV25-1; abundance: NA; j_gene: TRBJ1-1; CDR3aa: ASSLQGFAEAF
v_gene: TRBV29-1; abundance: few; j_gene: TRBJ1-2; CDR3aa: SGGTDPREGYT
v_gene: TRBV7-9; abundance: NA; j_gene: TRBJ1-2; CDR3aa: ASSSGQGVYGYT
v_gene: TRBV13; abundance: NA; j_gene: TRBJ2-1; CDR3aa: ASSLGSFSYNEQF
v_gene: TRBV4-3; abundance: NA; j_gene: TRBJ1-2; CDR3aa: ASSHAGVSYGYT
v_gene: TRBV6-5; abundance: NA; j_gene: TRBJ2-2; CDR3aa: ASSYTTGTGELF
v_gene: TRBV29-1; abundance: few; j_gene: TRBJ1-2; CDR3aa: SVEIGGGYT
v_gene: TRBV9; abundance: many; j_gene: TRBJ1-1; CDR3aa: ASSENQGERTEAF
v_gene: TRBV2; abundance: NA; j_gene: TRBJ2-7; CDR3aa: ASSPGTKVTSYYEQY
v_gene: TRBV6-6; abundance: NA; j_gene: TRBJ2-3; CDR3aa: ASSTGTSLTDTQY
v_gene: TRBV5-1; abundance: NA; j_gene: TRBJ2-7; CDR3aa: ASSPKGTEYEQY
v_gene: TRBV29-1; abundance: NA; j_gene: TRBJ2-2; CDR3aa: SVEDREQNTGELF
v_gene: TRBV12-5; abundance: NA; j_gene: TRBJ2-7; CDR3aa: ASGLSGPAYEQY
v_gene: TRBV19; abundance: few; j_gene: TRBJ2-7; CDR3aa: ASSGQGSYEQY
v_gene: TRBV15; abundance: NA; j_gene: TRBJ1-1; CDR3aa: ATSPDSYTEAF
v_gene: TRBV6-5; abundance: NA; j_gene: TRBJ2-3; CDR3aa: ASNLDGTDTQY
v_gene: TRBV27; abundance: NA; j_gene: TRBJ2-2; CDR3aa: ASSLDFGQGATGELF
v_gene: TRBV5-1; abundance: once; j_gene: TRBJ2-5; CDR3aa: ASSPGQGSETQY
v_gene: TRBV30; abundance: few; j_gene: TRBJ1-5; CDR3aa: AWKGTGSNQPQH
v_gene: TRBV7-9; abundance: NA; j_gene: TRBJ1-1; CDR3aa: ASSLAEGAGTEAF
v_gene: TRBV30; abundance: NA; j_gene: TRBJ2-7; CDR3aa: AWGDDGYEQY
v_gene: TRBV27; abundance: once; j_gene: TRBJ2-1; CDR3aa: ASSLLQGNEQF
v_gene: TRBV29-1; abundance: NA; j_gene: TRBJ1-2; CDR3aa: SVEWVGLDYGYT
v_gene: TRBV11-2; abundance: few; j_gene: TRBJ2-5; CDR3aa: ASNPQRAAETQY
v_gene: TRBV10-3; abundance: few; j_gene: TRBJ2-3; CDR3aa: AISEPTLDTDTQY
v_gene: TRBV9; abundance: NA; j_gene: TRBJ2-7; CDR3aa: ASSSGTSGGTYEQY
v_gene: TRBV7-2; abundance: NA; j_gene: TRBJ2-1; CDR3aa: ASSSYRDNEQF
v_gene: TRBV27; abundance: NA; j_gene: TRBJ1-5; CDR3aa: ASSTTGTGLNQPQH
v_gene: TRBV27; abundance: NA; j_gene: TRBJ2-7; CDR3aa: ASRDKGDYEQY
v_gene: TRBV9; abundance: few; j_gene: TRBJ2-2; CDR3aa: ASSVDIVGTANTGELF
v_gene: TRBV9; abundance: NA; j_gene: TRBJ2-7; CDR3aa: ASSVGGLSYEQY
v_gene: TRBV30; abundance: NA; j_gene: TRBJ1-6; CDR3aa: AWSVGPGEYSPLH
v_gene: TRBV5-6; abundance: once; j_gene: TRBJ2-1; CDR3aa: ASSSRDEQF
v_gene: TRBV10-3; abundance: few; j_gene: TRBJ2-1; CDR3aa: AISESGGQSSYNEQF
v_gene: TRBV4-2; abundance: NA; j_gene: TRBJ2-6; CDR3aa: ASRDSTGANVLT
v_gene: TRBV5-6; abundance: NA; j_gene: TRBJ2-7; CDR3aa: ASSFWQNYEQY
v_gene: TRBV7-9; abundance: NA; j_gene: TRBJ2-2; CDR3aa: ASLPMGGSNTGELF
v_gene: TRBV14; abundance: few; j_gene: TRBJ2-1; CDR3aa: ASSQVARVEQF
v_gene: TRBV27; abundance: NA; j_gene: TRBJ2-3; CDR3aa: ASSLVGDTDTQY
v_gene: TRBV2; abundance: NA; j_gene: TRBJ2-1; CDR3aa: ASSVEDNEQF
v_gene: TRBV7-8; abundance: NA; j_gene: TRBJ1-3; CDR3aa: ASSEGRVSGNTIY
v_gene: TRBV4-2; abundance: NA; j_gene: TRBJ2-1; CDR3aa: ASSQDPRDITNEQF
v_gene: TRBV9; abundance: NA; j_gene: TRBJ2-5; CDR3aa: ASSPWGSKETQY
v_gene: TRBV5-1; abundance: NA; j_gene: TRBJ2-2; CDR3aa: ASSLVSDRGYRELF
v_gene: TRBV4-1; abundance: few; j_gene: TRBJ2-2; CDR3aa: ASSQVTGELF
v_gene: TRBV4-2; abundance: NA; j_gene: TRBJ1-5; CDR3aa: ASSPEGNQPQH
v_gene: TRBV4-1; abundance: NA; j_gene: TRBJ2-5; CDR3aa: ASSQDAEETQY
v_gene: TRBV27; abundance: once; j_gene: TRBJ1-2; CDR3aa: ASSFGGGGYT